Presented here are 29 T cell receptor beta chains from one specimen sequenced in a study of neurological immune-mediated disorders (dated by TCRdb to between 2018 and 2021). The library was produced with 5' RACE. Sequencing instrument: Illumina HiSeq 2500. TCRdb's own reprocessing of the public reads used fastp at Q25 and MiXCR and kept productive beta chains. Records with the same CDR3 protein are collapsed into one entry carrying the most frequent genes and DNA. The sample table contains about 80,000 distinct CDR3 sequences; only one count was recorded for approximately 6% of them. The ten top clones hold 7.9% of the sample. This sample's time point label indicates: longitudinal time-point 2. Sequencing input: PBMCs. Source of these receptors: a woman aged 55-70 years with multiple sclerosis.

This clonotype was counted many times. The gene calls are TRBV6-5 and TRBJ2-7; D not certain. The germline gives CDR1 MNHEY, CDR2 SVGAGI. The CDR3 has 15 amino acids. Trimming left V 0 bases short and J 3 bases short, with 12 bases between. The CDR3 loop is CASSYSKVSGYEQYF. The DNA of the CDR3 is TGTGCCAGCAGTTACTCGAAGGTTTCGGGCTACGAGCAGTACTTC.

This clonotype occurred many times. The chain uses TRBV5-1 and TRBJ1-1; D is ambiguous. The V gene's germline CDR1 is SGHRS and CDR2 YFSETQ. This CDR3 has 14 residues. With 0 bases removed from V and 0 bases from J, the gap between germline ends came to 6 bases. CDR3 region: CASSLGRVNTEAFF. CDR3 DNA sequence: TGCGCCAGCAGCTTGGGGCGGGTGAACACTGAAGCTTTCTTT.

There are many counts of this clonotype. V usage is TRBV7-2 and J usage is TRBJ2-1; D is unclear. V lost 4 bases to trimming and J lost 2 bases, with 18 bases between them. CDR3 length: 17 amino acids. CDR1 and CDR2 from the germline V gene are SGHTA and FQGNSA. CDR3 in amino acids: CASSSRLGHPAYNEQFF. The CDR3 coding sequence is TGTGCCAGCAGCTCTCGGTTGGGCCACCCGGCCTACAATGAGCAGTTCTTC.

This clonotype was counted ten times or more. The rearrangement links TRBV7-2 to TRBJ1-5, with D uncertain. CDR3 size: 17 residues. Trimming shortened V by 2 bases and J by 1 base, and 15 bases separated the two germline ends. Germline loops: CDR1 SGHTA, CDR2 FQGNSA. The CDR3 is CASSLSLRSGSNQPQHF. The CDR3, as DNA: TGTGCCAGCAGCTTATCGCTTCGTTCGGGAAGCAATCAGCCCCAGCATTTT.

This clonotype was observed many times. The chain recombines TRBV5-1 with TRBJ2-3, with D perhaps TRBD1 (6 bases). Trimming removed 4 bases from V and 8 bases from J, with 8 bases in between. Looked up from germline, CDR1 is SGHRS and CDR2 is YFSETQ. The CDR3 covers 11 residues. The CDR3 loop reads CASSPDSTQYF. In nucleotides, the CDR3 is TGCGCCAGCAGCCCGGACAGTACGCAGTATTTT.

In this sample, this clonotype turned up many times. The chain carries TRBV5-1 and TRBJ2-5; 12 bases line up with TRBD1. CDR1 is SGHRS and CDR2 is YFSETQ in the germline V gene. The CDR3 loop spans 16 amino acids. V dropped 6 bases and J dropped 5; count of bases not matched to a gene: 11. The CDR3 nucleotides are TGCGCCAGCACCTTCGATCCGGGACAGGGGGCCGAGACCCAGTACTTC. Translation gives CASTFDPGQGAETQYF.

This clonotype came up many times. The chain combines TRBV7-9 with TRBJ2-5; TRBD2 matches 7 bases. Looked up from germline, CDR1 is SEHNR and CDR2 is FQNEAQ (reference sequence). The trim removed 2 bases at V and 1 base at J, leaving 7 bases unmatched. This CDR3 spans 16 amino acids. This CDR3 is CASSLSGGGPQETQYF. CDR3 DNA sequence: TGTGCCAGCAGCTTATCGGGCGGGGGACCCCAAGAGACCCAGTACTTC.

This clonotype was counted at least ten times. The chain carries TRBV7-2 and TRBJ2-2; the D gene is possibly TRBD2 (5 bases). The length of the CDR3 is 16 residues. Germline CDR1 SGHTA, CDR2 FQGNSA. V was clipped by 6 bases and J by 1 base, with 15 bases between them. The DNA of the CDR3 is TGTGCCAGCAGGTCCCCCTGGAGCGGGAACACCGGGGAGCTGTTTTTT. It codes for CASRSPWSGNTGELFF.

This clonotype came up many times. The CDR3 sequence is CASRERGESGELFF. The CDR3 DNA sequence: TGTGCCAGCCGGGAGCGGGGGGAATCCGGGGAGCTGTTTTTT. The chain joins TRBV12-3 or TRBV12-4 to TRBJ2-2; 9 nucleotides align to TRBD2. V shed 8 bases and J 6 bases; nucleotides not matched to a gene: 7. CDR3 length equals 14 residues.

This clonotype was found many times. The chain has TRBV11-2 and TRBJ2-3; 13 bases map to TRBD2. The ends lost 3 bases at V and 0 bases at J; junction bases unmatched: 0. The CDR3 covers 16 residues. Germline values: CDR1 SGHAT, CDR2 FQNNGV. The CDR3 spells CASSLGLAGSTDTQYF. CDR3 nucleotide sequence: TGTGCCAGCAGCTTGGGACTAGCGGGGAGCACAGATACGCAGTATTTT.

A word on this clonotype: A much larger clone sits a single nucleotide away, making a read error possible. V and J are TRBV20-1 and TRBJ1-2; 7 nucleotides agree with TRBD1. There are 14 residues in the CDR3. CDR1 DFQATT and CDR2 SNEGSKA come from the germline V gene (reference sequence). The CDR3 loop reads CIAPGQTTNYGYTF. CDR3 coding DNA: TGCATTGCTCCGGGACAGACTACTAACTATGGCTACACCTTC.

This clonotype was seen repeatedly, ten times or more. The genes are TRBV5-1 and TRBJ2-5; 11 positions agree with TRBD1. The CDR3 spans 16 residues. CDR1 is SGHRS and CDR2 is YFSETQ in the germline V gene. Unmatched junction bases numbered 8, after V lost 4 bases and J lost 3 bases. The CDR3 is CASSPSGTGGKETQYF. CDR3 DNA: TGCGCCAGCAGCCCCTCCGGGACAGGGGGAAAAGAGACCCAGTACTTC.

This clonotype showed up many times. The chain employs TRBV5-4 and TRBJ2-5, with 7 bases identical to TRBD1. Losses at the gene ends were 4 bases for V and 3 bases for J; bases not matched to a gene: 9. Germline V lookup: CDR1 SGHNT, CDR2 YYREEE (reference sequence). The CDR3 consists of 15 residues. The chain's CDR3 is CASSISTGIEETQYF. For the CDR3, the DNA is TGTGCCAGCAGCATATCGACAGGGATCGAAGAGACCCAGTACTTC.

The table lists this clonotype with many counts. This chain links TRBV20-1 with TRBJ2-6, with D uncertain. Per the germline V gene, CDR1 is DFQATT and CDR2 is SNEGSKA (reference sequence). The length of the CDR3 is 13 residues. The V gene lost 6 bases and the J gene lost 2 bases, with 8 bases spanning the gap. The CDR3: CSANLAGANVLTF. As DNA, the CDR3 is TGCAGTGCCAATCTTGCTGGGGCCAACGTCCTGACTTTC.

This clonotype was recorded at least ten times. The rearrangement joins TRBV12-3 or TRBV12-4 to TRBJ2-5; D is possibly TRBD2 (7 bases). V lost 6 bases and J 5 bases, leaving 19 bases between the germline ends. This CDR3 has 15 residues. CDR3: CASSPRGLTSETQYF. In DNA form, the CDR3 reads TGTGCCAGCAGCCCCAGGGGACTAACAAGTGAGACCCAGTACTTC.

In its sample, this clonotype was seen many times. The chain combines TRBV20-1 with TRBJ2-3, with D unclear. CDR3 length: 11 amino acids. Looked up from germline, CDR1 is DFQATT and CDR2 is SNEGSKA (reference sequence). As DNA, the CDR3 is TGCCTCCCAAGGGGCACAGATACGCAGTATTTT. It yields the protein CLPRGTDTQYF.

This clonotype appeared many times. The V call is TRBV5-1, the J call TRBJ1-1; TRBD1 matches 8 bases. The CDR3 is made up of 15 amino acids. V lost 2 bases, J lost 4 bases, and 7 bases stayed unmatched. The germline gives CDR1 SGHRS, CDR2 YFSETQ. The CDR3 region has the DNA TGCGCCAGCAGCTTTGGACAGGGAGGGGGCACTGAAGCTTTCTTT. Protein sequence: CASSFGQGGGTEAFF.

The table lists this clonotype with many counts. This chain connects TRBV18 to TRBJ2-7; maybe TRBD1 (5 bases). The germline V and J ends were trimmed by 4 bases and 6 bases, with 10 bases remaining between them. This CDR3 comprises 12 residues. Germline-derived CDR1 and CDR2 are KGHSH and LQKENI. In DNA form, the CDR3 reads TGTGCCAGCTCACTAGGGGTCGGCGAGCAGTACTTC. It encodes CASSLGVGEQYF. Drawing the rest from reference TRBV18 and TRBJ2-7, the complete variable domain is NAGVMQNPRHLVRRRGQEARLRCSPMKGHSHVYWYRQLPEEGLKFMVYLQKENIIDESGMPKERFSAEFPKEGPSILRIQQVVRGDSAAYFCASSLGVGEQYFGPGTRLTVT.

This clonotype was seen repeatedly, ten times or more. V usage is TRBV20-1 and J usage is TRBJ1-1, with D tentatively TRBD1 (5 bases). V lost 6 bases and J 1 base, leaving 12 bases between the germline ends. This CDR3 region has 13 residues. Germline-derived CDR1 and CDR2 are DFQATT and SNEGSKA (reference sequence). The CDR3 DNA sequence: TGCAGTGCAATCTTTACAGGGAACACTGAAGCTTTCTTT. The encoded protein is CSAIFTGNTEAFF.

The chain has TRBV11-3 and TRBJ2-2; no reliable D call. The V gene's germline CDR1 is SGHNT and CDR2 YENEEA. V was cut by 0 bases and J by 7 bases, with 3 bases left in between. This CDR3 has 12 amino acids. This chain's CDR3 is CASSLEGGELFF. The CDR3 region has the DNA TGTGCCAGCAGCTTAGAAGGCGGGGAGCTGTTTTTT.

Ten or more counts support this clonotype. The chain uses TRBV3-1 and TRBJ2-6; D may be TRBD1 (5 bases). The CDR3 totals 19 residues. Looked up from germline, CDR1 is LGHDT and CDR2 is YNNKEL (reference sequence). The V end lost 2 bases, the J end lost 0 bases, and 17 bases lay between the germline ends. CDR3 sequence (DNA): TGTGCCAGCAGCCAAAGACGACAGTCGATTCCCTCTGGGGCCAACGTCCTGACTTTC. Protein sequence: CASSQRRQSIPSGANVLTF.

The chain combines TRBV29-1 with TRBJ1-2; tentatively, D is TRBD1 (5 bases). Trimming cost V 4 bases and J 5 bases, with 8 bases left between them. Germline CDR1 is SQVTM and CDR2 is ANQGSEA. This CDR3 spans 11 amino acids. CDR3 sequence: CSVVGEYGYTF. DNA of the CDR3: TGCAGCGTTGTAGGGGAGTATGGCTACACCTTC.

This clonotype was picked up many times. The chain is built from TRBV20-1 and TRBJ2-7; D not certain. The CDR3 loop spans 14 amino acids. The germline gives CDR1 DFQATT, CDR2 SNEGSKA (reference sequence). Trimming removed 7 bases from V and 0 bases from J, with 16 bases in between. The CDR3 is CSVCPTVNSYEQYF. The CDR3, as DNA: TGCAGTGTCTGTCCGACGGTCAACTCCTACGAGCAGTACTTC.

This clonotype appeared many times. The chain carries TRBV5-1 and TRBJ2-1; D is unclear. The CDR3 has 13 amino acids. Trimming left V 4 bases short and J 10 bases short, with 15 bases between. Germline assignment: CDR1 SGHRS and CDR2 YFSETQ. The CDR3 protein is CASSAWTSGEQFF. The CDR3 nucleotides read TGCGCCAGCAGCGCCTGGACCAGTGGGGAGCAGTTCTTC. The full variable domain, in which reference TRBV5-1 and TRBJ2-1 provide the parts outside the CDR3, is KAGVTQTPRYLIKTRGQQVTLSCSPISGHRSVSWYQQTPGQGLQFLFEYFSETQRNKGNFPGRFSGRQFSNSRSEMNVSTLELGDSALYLCASSAWTSGEQFFGPGTRLTVL.

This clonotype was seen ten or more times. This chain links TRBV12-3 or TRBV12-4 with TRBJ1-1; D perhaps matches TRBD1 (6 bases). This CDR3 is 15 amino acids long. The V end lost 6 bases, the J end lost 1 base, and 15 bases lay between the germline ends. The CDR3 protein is CASRGSGVTNTEAFF. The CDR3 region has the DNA TGTGCCAGCAGGGGATCAGGGGTCACGAACACTGAAGCTTTCTTT.

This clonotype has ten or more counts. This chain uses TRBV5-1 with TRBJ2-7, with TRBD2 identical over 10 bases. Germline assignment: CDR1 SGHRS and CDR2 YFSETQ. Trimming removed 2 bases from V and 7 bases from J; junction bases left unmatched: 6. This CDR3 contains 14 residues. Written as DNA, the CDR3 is TGCGCCAGCAGCTTACCTAGCGGGGGCGGGGAGCAGTACTTC. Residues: CASSLPSGGGEQYF.

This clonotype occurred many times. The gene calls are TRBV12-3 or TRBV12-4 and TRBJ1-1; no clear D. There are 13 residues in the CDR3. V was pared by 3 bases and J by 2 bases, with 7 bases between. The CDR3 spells CASSFLRNTEAFF. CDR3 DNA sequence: TGTGCCAGCAGTTTTCTCCGAAACACTGAAGCTTTCTTT.

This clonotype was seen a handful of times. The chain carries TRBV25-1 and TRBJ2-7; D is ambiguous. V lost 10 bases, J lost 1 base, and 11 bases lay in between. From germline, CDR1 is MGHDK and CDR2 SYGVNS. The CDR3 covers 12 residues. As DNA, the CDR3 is TGTGCCATAGGGATGGGGTCCTACGAGCAGTACTTC. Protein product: CAIGMGSYEQYF.

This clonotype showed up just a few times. CDR3 DNA sequence: TGTGCCAGCAGCTTAGAGTACGGGGACTCCCAGCAGTTCTTC. Its translation: CASSLEYGDSQQFF. This rearrangement joins TRBV7-2 to TRBJ2-1; perhaps TRBD2 as D (6 bases). The V gene's germline CDR1 is SGHTA and CDR2 FQGNSA. The CDR3 is 14 amino acids. Trimming pared 1 base from V and 11 bases from J, leaving 15 bases between.